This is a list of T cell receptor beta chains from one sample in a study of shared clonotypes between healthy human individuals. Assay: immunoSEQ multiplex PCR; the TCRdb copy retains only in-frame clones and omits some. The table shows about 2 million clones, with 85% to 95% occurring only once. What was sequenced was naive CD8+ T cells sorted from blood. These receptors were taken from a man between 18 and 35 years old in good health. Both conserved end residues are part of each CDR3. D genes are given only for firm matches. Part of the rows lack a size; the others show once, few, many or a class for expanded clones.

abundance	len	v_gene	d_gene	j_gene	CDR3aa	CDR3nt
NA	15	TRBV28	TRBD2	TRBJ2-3	CASLGERGGPDTQYF	TGTGCCAGCCTTGGTGAGCGGGGGGGCCCAGATACGCAGTATTTT
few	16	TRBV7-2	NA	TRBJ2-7	CASSPAVSSGTYEQYF	TGTGCCAGCAGCCCCGCGGTCTCCTCTGGGACCTACGAGCAGTACTTC
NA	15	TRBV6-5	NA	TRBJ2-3	CASSYDFAVTDTQYF	TGTGCCAGCAGTTACGATTTCGCTGTCACAGATACGCAGTATTTT
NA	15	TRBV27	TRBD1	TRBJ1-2	CASSLSEQGSYGYTF	TGTGCCAGCAGTTTATCGGAACAGGGGTCGTATGGCTACACCTTC
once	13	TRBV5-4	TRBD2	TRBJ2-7	CASKTSGISVQYF	TGTGCCAGCAAAACTAGCGGGATCTCGGTGCAGTACTTC
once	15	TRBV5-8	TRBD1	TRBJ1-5	CASSPGTDSNQPQHF	TGTGCCAGCAGCCCAGGGACAGATAGCAATCAGCCCCAGCATTTT
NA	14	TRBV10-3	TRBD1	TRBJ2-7	CAISEGGQGYEQYF	TGTGCCATCAGTGAAGGGGGACAGGGCTACGAGCAGTACTTC
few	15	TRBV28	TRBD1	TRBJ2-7	CASSTSSQGADEQYF	TGTGCCAGCAGTACTAGCTCCCAGGGGGCAGACGAGCAGTACTTC
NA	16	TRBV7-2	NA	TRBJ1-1	CASTSWGGSLNTEAFF	TGTGCCAGCACTTCATGGGGGGGCAGTTTGAACACTGAAGCTTTCTTT
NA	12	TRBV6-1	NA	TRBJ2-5	CASMRTVETQYF	TGTGCCAGCATGAGGACGGTGGAGACCCAGTACTTC
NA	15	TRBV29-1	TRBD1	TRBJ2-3	CSVEGQGGVGDTQYF	TGCAGCGTTGAGGGACAGGGTGGAGTGGGAGATACGCAGTATTTT
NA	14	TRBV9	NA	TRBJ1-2	CASTKGGAEYGYTF	TGTGCCAGCACCAAAGGGGGGGCGGAGTATGGCTACACCTTC
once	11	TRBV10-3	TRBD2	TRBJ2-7	CAINIAGEQYF	TGTGCCATCAATATAGCGGGAGAGCAGTACTTC
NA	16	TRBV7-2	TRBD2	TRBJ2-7	CASSPGGLAGGYEQYF	TGTGCCAGCAGCCCAGGGGGACTAGCGGGAGGCTACGAGCAGTACTTC
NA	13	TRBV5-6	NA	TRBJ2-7	CASSVQSSYEQYF	TGTGCCAGCAGCGTACAAAGCTCCTACGAGCAGTACTTC
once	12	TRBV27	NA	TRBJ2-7	CASSLPGPEQYF	TGTGCCAGCAGCCTACCGGGGCCCGAGCAGTACTTC
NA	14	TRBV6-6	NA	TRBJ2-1	CASSSDSPLGEQFF	TGTGCCAGCAGTTCGGACAGCCCTTTGGGTGAGCAGTTCTTC
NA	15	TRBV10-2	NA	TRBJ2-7	CASSESGEGIYEQYF	TGCGCCAGCAGTGAGTCAGGGGAAGGGATTTACGAGCAGTACTTC
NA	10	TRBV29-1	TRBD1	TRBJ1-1	CSGRDSEAFF	TGCAGCGGCCGGGACAGCGAAGCTTTCTTT
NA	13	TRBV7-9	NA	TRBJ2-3	CASSPTPSDTQYF	TGTGCCAGCAGCCCAACACCCTCAGATACGCAGTATTTT
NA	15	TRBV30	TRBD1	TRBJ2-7	CAWTPGTGVTYEQYF	TGTGCCTGGACCCCCGGGACAGGGGTAACCTACGAGCAGTACTTC
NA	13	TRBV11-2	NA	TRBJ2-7	CASSWGTAYEQYF	TGTGCCAGCAGCTGGGGGACTGCTTACGAGCAGTACTTC
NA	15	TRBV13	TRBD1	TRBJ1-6	CASSNRDRGYSPLHF	TGTGCCAGCAGCAACCGGGACAGGGGCTATTCACCCCTCCACTTT
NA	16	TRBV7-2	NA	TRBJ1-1	CASSLAWALEGTEAFF	TGTGCCAGCAGCTTAGCTTGGGCACTCGAGGGGACTGAAGCTTTCTTT
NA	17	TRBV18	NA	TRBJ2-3	CASSPRRSGVRTDTQYF	TGTGCCAGCTCACCACGGAGGTCCGGGGTCCGCACAGATACGCAGTATTTT
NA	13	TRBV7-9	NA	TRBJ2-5	CASSLGGDETQYF	TGTGCCAGCAGCTTGGGGGGTGATGAGACCCAGTACTTC